The source of this T cell receptor beta chain is a study of T cell responses to AZD1222 COVID-19 vaccine (dated by TCRdb to 2020 to 2022). General notes on the study: AZD1222 recipients whose second dose came at about 4 weeks and those whose second dose came at about 12 weeks were combined into one group, since spike-specific TCR depth and breadth did not differ between the two schedules. A total of 230 to 250 trial participants underwent TCR sequencing, of whom 200 to 220 had received two doses of AZD1222 and approximately 25 had received two doses of the MenACWY control vaccine. Trial participants were enrolled by age into subgroups of 18-55, 56-69 and 70-plus years, and around 150, 29 and 61 TCR-sequenced participants, respectively, were included in these subgroups. Findings and caveats that apply to the study as a whole: Most participants were white British and females outnumbered males, and the authors suggested that clonal diversity may have been underestimated. Conclusions about previously exposed vaccinees were limited because only 6 or 7 AZD1222 recipients were SARS-CoV-2 seropositive at baseline. Reportedly, close to half of the unique spike-specific TCRs recognized epitopes lying outside the regions that are mutated in the B.1.351 and B.1.1.7 variants. The 56-69-year group was small, and its depth increase did not reach significance, likely because of low power. A significant rise in spike-specific TCR breadth and depth was observed after two AZD1222 doses relative to day 0 and relative to MenACWY recipients. Because no day 14 peak-response samples were available, repertoires were characterized only after the peak T cell response. CD4 TCRs associated with the vaccine covered the entire spike protein, and the dominant responses were in regions 160-218 and 743-854.

The sample's time point label, decoded: baseline before first vaccination. Samples from vaccinated people were obtained from the UK trials COV001 and COV002, which included a single-blind randomized controlled phase 2/3 trial of AZD1222 (ChAdOx1 nCoV-19) in healthy adults. Trial participant PBMC samples were collected at day 0 and day 28 after the second dose for TCRbeta chain sequencing. The CDR3 regions of human TCRbeta chains were analyzed by immunosequencing. The study's processing was this. TCRs in the repertoires were compared against a reference library of SARS-CoV-2-specific TCRs that had been generated with the MIRA antigen-specificity platform. Breadth was defined as the fraction of unique TCRs that were SARS-CoV-2-associated. Depth was defined as the fraction of total T cells that were SARS-CoV-2-associated. Each spike-specific TCR was assigned to its reactive spike region and to a CD4 or CD8 class using the MIRA data. Log10-transformed breadth and depth values were compared by one-way ANOVA with Sidak's multiple comparisons tests. Imported from immuneACCESS, the table was reduced by TCRdb to in-frame sequences with V and J called. These copies leave out some clones; in studies compared against another copy, an unresolved V gene accounts for under half, and the cause of the remainder is not known. V, J and clone size reflect that table, while D and trimming were determined from the DNA. Recorded for this sample are some 80,000 clones; just under 90% of them occurred a single time. Less than 7.5% of the sample is held by the ten biggest clonotypes.

Including cysteine and phenylalanine, the CDR3 has 14 amino acids. The kept DNA is CDR3 alone, 42 bases in frame from the first base. Trimming removed 7 bases from V and 7 bases from J, leaving 17 bases between the germline ends. Per the germline V gene, SNHLY is the CDR1 and FYNNEI is the CDR2. This clone was observed a single time. Its antigen has not been determined. No much larger clonotype is one base removed from it; base qualities were not supplied. The clonotype was recovered from an adult in good health. The sequencing here drew on peripheral blood, taken on day 0 of AZD1222 vaccination. The rearrangement joined TRBV2 to TRBJ1-5; no D segment can be confidently identified. For the CDR3, the sequence is CASTREGLGQPQHF. In nucleotides, the sequence is TGTGCCAGCACCCGAGAGGGTTTGGGACAGCCCCAGCATTTT.